The 30 T cell receptor beta chains in this list originate from one sample, sequenced in a study of T cells in Graves' hyperthyroidism and ophthalmopathy. Researchers amplified the TCR beta CDR3 regions from RNA transcripts. Using the HTBI primer set, a first-round RT-PCR was run on the TCR CDR3. TCRdb reprocessed the multiplex PCR reads via MiXCR and lists one record per CDR3 protein. This sample has about 570,000 distinct CDR3 sequences, with about 15% found just once. The source material was blood. These receptors were collected from a woman in her 40s with Graves' hyperthyroidism.

The V and J genes are TRBV10-3 and TRBJ1-5; D uncertain. This CDR3 has 14 amino acids. The V and J ends lost 3 bases and 6 bases respectively, with 12 bases between them. Germline assignment: CDR1 ENHRY and CDR2 SYGVKD. CDR3 coding DNA: TGTGCCATCAGTGAAGGGCGTGAGGGTCAGCCCCAGCATTTT. It translates to CAISEGREGQPQHF.

The J gene is TRBJ1-1, the V gene TRBV7-3, with TRBD1 identical over 7 bases. There are 15 residues in the CDR3. Trimming at V came to 5 bases and at J to 0 bases, leaving 6 bases not matched to a gene. The germline CDR1 and CDR2 sequences are SGHTA and FQGTGA. The DNA of the CDR3 is TGTGCCAGCAGCCCGGGACAGAGAATGAACACTGAAGCTTTCTTT. This translates into CASSPGQRMNTEAFF.

This clonotype was found a few times. The J gene is TRBJ2-5, the V gene TRBV6-4; D is unclear. V dropped 5 bases and J dropped 1 base, with 8 bases sitting between them. The CDR3 consists of 13 residues. Germline CDR1 and CDR2: MRHNA and SNTAGT. In DNA, the CDR3 is TGTGCCAGCAGTCCCAAGGTCCAAGAGACCCAGTACTTC. Its translation is CASSPKVQETQYF.

This clonotype was counted a few times. The chain links TRBV29-1 to TRBJ2-7; TRBD1 or TRBD2 may be the D gene (7 bases each). Trimming took off 4 bases at V and 2 bases at J, with 15 bases between the two ends. The CDR3 runs to 14 residues. Germline V gene data show CDR1 as SQVTM and CDR2 as ANQGSEA. CDR3 sequence reads: CSVGPGGAAYEQYF. In DNA form, the CDR3 reads TGCAGCGTTGGGCCAGGGGGGGCCGCCTACGAGCAGTACTTC.

In this sample, this clonotype turned up many times. The chain links TRBV2 to TRBJ2-7; D is uncertain. This CDR3 has 20 amino acids. The germline V gene encodes CDR1 SNHLY and CDR2 FYNNEI. The V end lost 6 bases, the J end lost 0 bases, and 30 bases lay between the germline ends. In nucleotides, the CDR3 is TGTGCCAGCAGCTCCTCCCACATGGAACCCGGAGCTGTCGACTCCTACGAGCAGTACTTC. Translating it yields CASSSSHMEPGAVDSYEQYF.

This clonotype was recorded at least ten times. The chain is built from TRBV5-1 and TRBJ1-3; 7 nucleotides agree with TRBD1. This CDR3 contains 16 residues. J was trimmed by 0 bases and V by 4 bases; bases with no gene match: 7. In germline, CDR1 is SGHRS, CDR2 YFSETQ. The CDR3 loop is CASSPGTESSGNTIYF. The CDR3 bases are TGCGCCAGCAGCCCCGGGACAGAGAGCTCTGGAAACACCATATATTTT. Based on the CDR3 plus reference TRBV5-1 and TRBJ1-3, the full variable domain is KAGVTQTPRYLIKTRGQQVTLSCSPISGHRSVSWYQQTPGQGLQFLFEYFSETQRNKGNFPGRFSGRQFSNSRSEMNVSTLELGDSALYLCASSPGTESSGNTIYFGEGSWLTVV.

This clonotype was seen at least ten times. This sequence joins TRBV30 and TRBJ1-6, with TRBD1 identical over 7 bases. Per germline, CDR1 GTSNPN and CDR2 SVGIG (reference sequence). The CDR3 runs 13 residues. J gave up 9 bases and V 2 bases, and 4 bases lay outside the gene matches. The CDR3 sequence is CAWSWDSTSPLHF. In DNA form, the CDR3 reads TGTGCCTGGAGTTGGGACAGTACTTCACCCCTCCACTTT.

This clonotype was recorded a few times. This chain links TRBV6-1 with TRBJ2-7, with 12 bases matching TRBD2. Per germline, CDR1 MNHNS and CDR2 SASEGT. The length of the CDR3 is 14 residues. Trimming at V came to 6 bases and at J to 6 bases, leaving 6 bases not matched to a gene. CDR3 nucleotides: TGTGCCAGCAGACCGACTAGCGGGAGTGCCGAGCAGTACTTC. This sequence encodes CASRPTSGSAEQYF.

This clonotype was found many times. The V gene is TRBV11-3, the J gene TRBJ1-2; D is uncertain. Trimming took 0 bases from V and 3 from J, leaving 5 bases between them. CDR1 and CDR2 (germline): SGHNT, YENEEA. CDR3 length: 13 residues. The CDR3 DNA reads TGTGCCAGCAGCTTAGAGCCCGACTATGGCTACACCTTC. Amino acids: CASSLEPDYGYTF. Supplemented by reference TRBV11-3 and TRBJ1-2, the full variable domain reads EAGVVQSPRYKIIEKKQPVAFWCNPISGHNTLYWYLQNLGQGPELLIRYENEEAVDDSQLPKDRFSAERLKGVDSTLKIQPAELGDSAVYLCASSLEPDYGYTFGSGTRLTVV.

The sample holds many counts of this clonotype. The CDR3 sequence: CASSLGGSHPGNEQFF. CDR3 sequence (DNA): TGCGCCAGCAGCTTGGGCGGGAGCCATCCTGGCAATGAGCAGTTCTTC. This chain links TRBV5-1 with TRBJ2-1, with 7 bases identical to TRBD2. Unmatched junction bases numbered 9, after V lost 0 bases and J lost 6 bases. There are 16 residues in the CDR3. Per the germline V gene, CDR1 is SGHRS and CDR2 is YFSETQ.

CDR3 sequence: CASSPRTRTSGTLSSYEQYF. The CDR3 DNA reads TGTGCCAGCAGCCCAAGAACCCGGACTAGCGGGACCTTGAGCTCCTACGAGCAGTACTTC. The chain is built from TRBV11-2 and TRBJ2-7; 12 bases are shared with TRBD2. Per the germline V gene, CDR1 is SGHAT and CDR2 is FQNNGV. The CDR3 spans 20 residues. The trim removed 5 bases at V and 0 bases at J, leaving 17 bases unmatched.

This clonotype was observed a handful of times. The chain uses TRBV9 and TRBJ2-5, with D perhaps matching TRBD2 (5 bases). Trimming shortened V by 2 bases and J by 1 base, and 9 bases separated the two germline ends. Germline CDR1 and CDR2: SGDLS and YYNGEE. The length of the CDR3 is 14 residues. This CDR3 reads CASSVGRAQETQYF. In DNA, the CDR3 is TGTGCCAGCAGCGTTGGGCGGGCCCAAGAGACCCAGTACTTC.

Many counts were recorded for this clonotype. The J gene is TRBJ2-4, the V gene TRBV28; tentatively, D is TRBD2 (5 bases). Trimming pared 6 bases from V and 8 bases from J, leaving 17 bases between. The length of the CDR3 is 14 residues. Germline V gene lookup returns CDR1 MDHEN and CDR2 SYDVKM. DNA of the CDR3: TGTGCCAGCAGGACGGGCCTAGCCGGGGACATTCAGTACTTC. It is translated as CASRTGLAGDIQYF.

This clonotype was picked up a small number of times. DNA for the CDR3: TGTGCCAGTAGTATTAACGCAGGGAACTACGAGGAGACCCAGTACTTC. Its translation: CASSINAGNYEETQYF. This chain links TRBV19 with TRBJ2-5; D possibly corresponds to TRBD1 (5 bases). Germline CDR1 is LNHDA and CDR2 is SQIVND (reference sequence). V dropped 3 bases and J dropped 5 bases, with 19 bases sitting between them. This CDR3 contains 16 residues. The full variable domain, completed using reference TRBV19 and TRBJ2-5, is DGGITQSPKYLFRKEGQNVTLSCEQNLNHDAMYWYRQDPGQGLRLIYYSQIVNDFQKGDIAEGYSVSREKKESFPLTVTSAQKNPTAFYLCASSINAGNYEETQYFGPGTRLLVL.

The sample holds many counts of this clonotype. V and J are TRBV6-1 and TRBJ2-2, with a possible D match to TRBD1 (6 bases). Trimming cost V 5 bases and J 6 bases, with 16 bases left between them. Germline CDR1 is MNHNS and CDR2 is SASEGT. CDR3 length: 15 residues. The CDR3 DNA follows: TGTGCCAGCAGTATATCGGACAGAGGATCCGGGGAGCTGTTTTTT. As protein: CASSISDRGSGELFF.

This clonotype came up many times. The chain employs TRBV28 and TRBJ2-3; 7 bases are shared with TRBD2. Trimming took 4 bases from V and 8 from J; bases not matched to a gene: 15. CDR3 length: 16 residues. CDR1 and CDR2 (germline): MDHEN, SYDVKM. In nucleotides, the CDR3 is TGTGCCAGCAGTTCCCCCTCGACTAGCCCCGGAGTTACGCAGTATTTT. This encodes CASSSPSTSPGVTQYF.

This clonotype occurred many times. This chain uses TRBV11-1 with TRBJ2-1, with a tentative D call TRBD2 (6 bases). This CDR3 has 14 amino acids. Germline CDR1 is SGHAT and CDR2 is FQDESV (reference sequence). V dropped 5 bases and J dropped 5 bases, with 13 bases sitting between them. CDR3 sequence reads: CASSLSGSNNEQFF. The CDR3 DNA sequence: TGTGCCAGCAGCCTCTCCGGGAGCAACAATGAGCAGTTCTTC.

Ten or more counts support this clonotype. CDR3 nucleotide sequence: TGTGCCAGCAGTTTCGGGGGGGGCGCCCCTGAAGCTTTCTTT. The encoded protein is CASSFGGGAPEAFF. The genes are TRBV28 and TRBJ1-1; maybe TRBD1 (6 bases). CDR1 is MDHEN and CDR2 is SYDVKM in the germline V gene. V was trimmed by 3 bases and J by 6 bases, leaving 14 bases between them. The CDR3 consists of 14 residues.

J is TRBJ1-4 and V is TRBV7-9; a weak D match, TRBD1 (6 bases). Germline assignment: CDR1 SEHNR and CDR2 FQNEAQ (reference sequence). Trimming pared 4 bases from V and 0 bases from J, leaving 15 bases between. The CDR3 totals 17 residues. The CDR3 sequence is CASSSPTGFATNEKLFF. The CDR3 nucleotides read TGTGCCAGCAGCTCACCGACAGGTTTCGCAACTAATGAAAAACTGTTTTTT.

There are many counts of this clonotype. The CDR3 here is CASSPLAGGRYNEQFF. As DNA, the CDR3 is TGTGCCAGCAGCCCCCTAGCGGGAGGGAGGTACAATGAGCAGTTCTTC. The J gene is TRBJ2-1, the V gene TRBV6-1; 12 bases map to TRBD2. CDR3 length: 16 residues. The V gene's germline CDR1 is MNHNS and CDR2 SASEGT. V lost 6 bases, J lost 4 bases, and 7 bases stayed unmatched.

There are many counts of this clonotype. The chain combines TRBV7-3 with TRBJ2-1; 11 bases match TRBD2. Germline CDR1 and CDR2: SGHTA and FQGTGA. V trimming: 6 bases; J trimming: 7 bases; junction bases outside the gene matches: 17. The CDR3 runs 18 residues. CDR3 bases: TGTGCCAGCAGTATTTACCCACAACTAGCGGGAGTAACGAATGAGCAGTTCTTC. Its translation is CASSIYPQLAGVTNEQFF.

This clonotype was seen at least ten times. The rearrangement links TRBV12-5 to TRBJ2-2; tentatively, D is TRBD1 (6 bases). Germline CDR1 and CDR2: LGHNT and FRNRAP. The CDR3 spans 12 residues. Trimming removed 6 bases at V and 8 bases at J, with 10 bases between. CDR3 sequence reads: CASGLGTGELFF. CDR3 in DNA: TGTGCTAGTGGCCTTGGGACAGGGGAGCTGTTTTTT.

This clonotype appeared a few times. The chain carries TRBV29-1 and TRBJ2-7; weak D call: TRBD2 (6 bases). Trimming took 7 bases from V and 0 from J, leaving 10 bases between them. The CDR3 covers 12 residues. Germline V gives CDR1 SQVTM, CDR2 ANQGSEA. The DNA for the CDR3 is TGCAGCGCTGTAGCGGCCTCCTACGAGCAGTACTTC. Its translation: CSAVAASYEQYF.

This chain uses TRBV6-1 with TRBJ1-4, with TRBD1 matching over 7 bases. J gave up 7 bases and V 1 base, and 9 bases lay outside the gene matches. Germline V gene sequence: CDR1 MNHNS, CDR2 SASEGT. This CDR3 is built from 16 residues. The CDR3 bases are TGTGCCAGCAGTGAAGTGAGGGGGCGGTATGGTGAAAAACTGTTTTTT. Protein sequence: CASSEVRGRYGEKLFF.

This clonotype has at least ten counts. The rearrangement links TRBV20-1 to TRBJ1-1; D gene uncertain. Germline V gives CDR1 DFQATT, CDR2 SNEGSKA (reference sequence). V dropped 5 bases and J dropped 1 base, with 11 bases sitting between them. This CDR3 has 13 amino acids. The CDR3 loop is CSAPRSQNTEAFF. The CDR3 coding sequence is TGCAGTGCTCCCCGTTCACAGAACACTGAAGCTTTCTTT.

At least ten counts were recorded for this clonotype. This chain joins TRBV28 and TRBJ2-3; 11 nucleotides agree with TRBD1. The CDR3 is 15 residues long. V dropped 7 bases and J dropped 4; count of bases not matched to a gene: 7. Germline CDR1 and CDR2: MDHEN and SYDVKM. As DNA, the CDR3 is TGTGCCAGCACCTTGGACAGGGGGCAGTCAGATACGCAGTATTTT. Translation: CASTLDRGQSDTQYF.

J is TRBJ2-3 and V is TRBV15, with D tentatively TRBD2 (6 bases). The V and J ends lost 3 bases and 2 bases respectively, with 18 bases between them. Germline lookup yields CDR1 LNHNV and CDR2 YYDKDF (reference sequence). The CDR3 totals 17 residues. CDR3 in amino acids: CATSRELGSTITDTQYF. CDR3 nucleotide sequence: TGTGCCACCAGCAGGGAACTCGGGAGTACTATCACAGATACGCAGTATTTT.

CDR3 protein: CATSESRTGDEMDTQYF. The DNA of the CDR3 is TGTGCCACCAGTGAATCCCGGACAGGGGATGAAATGGATACGCAGTATTTT. This sequence joins TRBV24-1 and TRBJ2-3; 9 bases are a match to TRBD1. Germline CDR1 KGHDR, CDR2 SFDVKD. Germline trimming cut 4 bases from V and 6 bases from J; bases unmatched to any gene: 13. CDR3 size: 17 residues.

The sample holds many counts of this clonotype. The chain links TRBV3-1 to TRBJ1-1; 8 bases line up with TRBD1. The germline V gene has CDR1 LGHDT and CDR2 YNNKEL (reference sequence). Trimming at V came to 3 bases and at J to 5 bases, leaving 8 bases not matched to a gene. CDR3 length equals 15 residues. CDR3 protein: CASSHQDRELTEAFF. CDR3 sequence (DNA): TGTGCCAGCAGCCACCAGGACAGGGAATTAACTGAAGCTTTCTTT.

This clonotype was observed at least ten times. V gene TRBV12-3 or TRBV12-4 combines with J gene TRBJ1-1; TRBD1 aligns across 7 bases. V lost 6 bases and J lost 6; bases outside the gene matches: 4. This CDR3 comprises 12 residues. CDR3 region: CASRQGSSEAFF. CDR3 nucleotides: TGTGCCAGCAGACAGGGGTCCTCTGAAGCTTTCTTT.